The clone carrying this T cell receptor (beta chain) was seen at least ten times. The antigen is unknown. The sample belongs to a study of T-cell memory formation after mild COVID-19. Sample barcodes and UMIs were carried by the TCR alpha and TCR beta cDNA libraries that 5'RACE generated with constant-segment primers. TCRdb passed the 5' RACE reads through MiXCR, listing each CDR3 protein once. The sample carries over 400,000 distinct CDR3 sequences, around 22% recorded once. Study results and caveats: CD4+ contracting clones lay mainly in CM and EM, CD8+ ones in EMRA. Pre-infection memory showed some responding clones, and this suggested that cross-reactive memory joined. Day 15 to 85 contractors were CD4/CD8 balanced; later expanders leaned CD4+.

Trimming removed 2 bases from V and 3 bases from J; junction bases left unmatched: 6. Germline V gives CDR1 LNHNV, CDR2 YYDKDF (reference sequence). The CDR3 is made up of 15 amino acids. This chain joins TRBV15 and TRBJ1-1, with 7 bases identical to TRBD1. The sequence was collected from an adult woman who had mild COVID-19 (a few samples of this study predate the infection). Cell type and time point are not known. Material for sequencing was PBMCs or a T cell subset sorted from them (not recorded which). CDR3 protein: CATSRLGGYDTEAFF. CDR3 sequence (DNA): TGTGCCACCAGCAGACTAGGGGGCTACGACACTGAAGCTTTCTTT.